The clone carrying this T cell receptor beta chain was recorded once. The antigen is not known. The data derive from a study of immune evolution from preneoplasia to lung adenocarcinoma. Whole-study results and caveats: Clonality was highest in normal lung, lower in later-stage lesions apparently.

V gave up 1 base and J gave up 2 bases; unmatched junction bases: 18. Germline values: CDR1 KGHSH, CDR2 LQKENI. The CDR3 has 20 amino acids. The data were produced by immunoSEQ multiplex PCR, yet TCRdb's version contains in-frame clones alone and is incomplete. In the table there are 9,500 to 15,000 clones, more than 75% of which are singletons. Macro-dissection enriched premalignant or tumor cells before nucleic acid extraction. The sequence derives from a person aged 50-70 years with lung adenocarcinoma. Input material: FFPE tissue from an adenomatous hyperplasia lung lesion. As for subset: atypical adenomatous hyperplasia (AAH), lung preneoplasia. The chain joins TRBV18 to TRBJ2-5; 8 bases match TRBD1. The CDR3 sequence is CASSPRITPGGRIRQETQYF. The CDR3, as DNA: TGTGCCAGCTCACCACGAATTACCCCAGGGGGCCGAATCAGGCAAGAGACCCAGTACTTC.